The 15 T cell receptor beta chains presented below share a single source sample, sequenced in a study of patients and donors after allogeneic stem cell transplantation. TCRdb independently ran MiXCR on the RT-PCR reads; one entry per CDR3 protein. The data hold about 960,000 distinct CDR3 sequences, with around 17% observed a single time. Material for sequencing was blood, either unsorted or a sorted T cell fraction (not recorded which). The source of these receptors is a human donor who was either an allogeneic HSCT recipient or a stem cell or donor lymphocyte infusion donor (not recorded which). It is not recorded whose cells these are; they may come from a transplant donor.

This clonotype was counted a few times. This chain joins TRBV7-7 and TRBJ2-7, with 9 bases that match TRBD1. Trimming cost V 11 bases and J 5 bases; bases outside gene matches: 10. The CDR3 has 13 residues. The germline CDR1 and CDR2 sequences are SSHAT and FNYEAQ (reference sequence). CDR3 loop: CAVYSRDRDEQYF. The CDR3 DNA is TGTGCCGTCTACTCCCGGGACAGGGACGAGCAGTACTTC.

This sequence joins TRBV28 and TRBJ1-1; no reliable D call. Germline V lookup: CDR1 MDHEN, CDR2 SYDVKM. Trimming removed 4 bases at V and 5 bases at J, with 11 bases between. The CDR3 loop spans 13 amino acids. This chain's CDR3 is CASSYVGLTEAFF. The DNA of the CDR3 is TGTGCCAGCAGTTATGTGGGTTTGACTGAAGCTTTCTTT.

This rearrangement joins TRBV2 to TRBJ1-1; D might be TRBD1 (6 bases). With 1 base removed from V and 7 bases from J, the gap between germline ends came to 13 bases. Germline V gene lookup returns CDR1 SNHLY and CDR2 FYNNEI. The CDR3 has 14 amino acids. Here the CDR3 DNA reads TGTGCCAGCAGTGAAGAACGGGGGGGCGGTGAAGCTTTCTTT. Translation: CASSEERGGGEAFF.

CDR3 in amino acids: CASSPLRQAGELFF. DNA for the CDR3: TGTGCCAGCAGCCCTCTGAGACAGGCCGGGGAGCTGTTTTTT. The chain recombines TRBV5-6 with TRBJ2-2, with TRBD1 as a possible D gene (6 bases). The ends were cut back, 4 bases at V and 6 bases at J, with 13 bases in the middle. This CDR3 is built from 14 residues. Per the germline V gene, CDR1 is SGHDT and CDR2 is YYEEEE.

CDR3 sequence reads: CASSPEGGKNTEAFF. CDR3 in DNA: TGTGCCAGCAGCCCCGAGGGGGGGAAGAACACTGAAGCTTTCTTT. The chain is built from TRBV11-3 and TRBJ1-1; maybe TRBD1 (6 bases). The CDR3 is made up of 15 amino acids. The germline V gene has CDR1 SGHNT and CDR2 YENEEA. Trimming cost V 5 bases and J 1 base, with 14 bases left between them.

The genes are TRBV7-9 and TRBJ2-7, with a tentative D call TRBD2 (6 bases). The CDR3 spans 15 residues. The V and J ends lost 6 bases and 3 bases respectively, with 18 bases between them. Germline CDR1 reads SEHNR; CDR2 reads FQNEAQ (reference sequence). The CDR3 DNA sequence: TGTGCCAGCAGTCCCGTGTCGGGGGACGGCTACGAGCAGTACTTC. Translation gives CASSPVSGDGYEQYF. Complete variable domain (other parts from reference TRBV7-9 and TRBJ2-7): DTGVSQNPRHKITKRGQNVTFRCDPISEHNRLYWYRQTLGQGPEFLTYFQNEAQLEKSRLLSDRFSAERPKGSFSTLEIQRTEQGDSAMYLCASSPVSGDGYEQYFGPGTRLTVT.

The chain carries TRBV15 and TRBJ2-6; perhaps TRBD2 as D (6 bases). The CDR3 covers 16 residues. In germline, CDR1 is LNHNV, CDR2 YYDKDF (reference sequence). V lost 1 base and J 1 base, leaving 8 bases between the germline ends. CDR3 protein: CATSRGRDSGANVLTF. The CDR3 DNA sequence: TGTGCCACCAGCAGAGGGAGGGATTCTGGGGCCAACGTCCTGACTTTC.

The chain employs TRBV3-1 and TRBJ1-1, with D maybe TRBD1 (6 bases). The CDR3 totals 14 residues. The germline V and J ends were trimmed by 3 bases and 7 bases, with 15 bases remaining between them. Germline V gene data show CDR1 as LGHDT and CDR2 as YNNKEL (reference sequence). In DNA form, the CDR3 reads TGTGCCAGCAGCCACCCCCTAGGGGGTGGTGAAGCTTTCTTT. Translation gives CASSHPLGGGEAFF.

The rearrangement links TRBV27 to TRBJ1-1, with 9 bases identical to TRBD1. This CDR3 has 16 amino acids. Germline CDR1 reads MNHEY; CDR2 reads SMNVEV (reference sequence). Trimming removed 0 bases from V and 9 bases from J; junction bases left unmatched: 11. The CDR3 region is CASSLSGGQGLGKAFF. CDR3 in DNA: TGTGCCAGCAGTTTATCGGGGGGACAGGGCCTTGGAAAAGCTTTCTTT.

This clonotype appeared a few times. This chain connects TRBV10-3 to TRBJ2-7; 7 bases are shared with TRBD1. CDR1 is ENHRY and CDR2 is SYGVKD in the germline V gene. This CDR3 contains 13 residues. Trimming removed 6 bases from V and 3 bases from J; junction bases left unmatched: 5. CDR3 amino acids: CAISTQGVYEQYF. The CDR3 nucleotides read TGTGCCATCAGCACCCAGGGGGTCTACGAGCAGTACTTC.

This clonotype was picked up a small number of times. The chain recombines TRBV7-2 with TRBJ1-2; 8 nucleotides line up with TRBD1. Trimming at V came to 5 bases and at J to 4 bases, leaving 6 bases not matched to a gene. The CDR3 runs to 14 residues. Germline CDR1 reads SGHTA; CDR2 reads FQGNSA. CDR3 in amino acids: CASSADRGGYGYTF. CDR3 sequence (DNA): TGTGCCAGCAGCGCCGACAGGGGTGGCTATGGCTACACCTTC.

The chain couples TRBV12-5 to TRBJ2-1; 9 bases line up with TRBD1. Germline loops: CDR1 LGHNT, CDR2 FRNRAP. There are 17 residues in the CDR3. V was clipped by 7 bases and J by 10 bases; unmatched bases: 20. Here the CDR3 reads CASADFPGQGLPYEQFF. In DNA form, the CDR3 reads TGTGCTAGTGCCGACTTTCCGGGACAGGGACTACCCTACGAGCAGTTCTTC.

In the case of this clonotype: Just one base apart from a much larger clone, this may be a read error. This chain connects TRBV5-1 to TRBJ2-3, with 7 positions matching TRBD1. Germline-derived CDR1 and CDR2 are SGHRS and YFSETQ. The CDR3 length is 13 residues. The CDR3 here is CASSWDSTDAQYF. In nucleotides, the CDR3 is TGCGCCAGCAGCTGGGACAGCACAGATGCGCAGTATTTT.

The chain couples TRBV5-1 to TRBJ2-2; D uncertain. Germline V lookup: CDR1 SGHRS, CDR2 YFSETQ. Trimming shortened V by 0 bases and J by 1 base, and 10 bases separated the two germline ends. The CDR3 has 16 residues. CDR3 DNA sequence: TGCGCCAGCAGCTTGGAAGCTAAACTGAACACCGGGGAGCTGTTTTTT. This sequence encodes CASSLEAKLNTGELFF.

The table lists this clonotype with a few counts. This sequence joins TRBV29-1 and TRBJ2-7; D call uncertain. The CDR3 extends over 12 amino acids. Per the germline V gene, CDR1 is SQVTM and CDR2 is ANQGSEA. Trimming cost V 4 bases and J 6 bases, with 13 bases left between them. The CDR3 DNA follows: TGCAGCGTTGGGCGGCAGTGGCGCGAGCAGTACTTC. Protein: CSVGRQWREQYF.